The clone carrying this TCR beta chain was observed a few times. The target antigen is unknown. These data belong to a study of spatial heterogeneity in lung cancer. Study-level background: At a median of roughly 26 months after resection, follow-up PBMC samples were sequenced when available.

The CDR3 spans 13 residues. V was pared by 7 bases and J by 0 bases, with 9 bases between. Germline-derived CDR1 and CDR2 are DFQATT and SNEGSKA (reference sequence). MiXCR, applied by TCRdb to the 5' RACE reads, yields one record per CDR3 protein. The table records about 120,000 distinct CDR3 sequences, 12% of them present only once. Findings of the study overall: The appearance of ubiquitous expanded tumor TCRs in blood was greater at resection than follow-up.

Specified time point: blood at routine non-recurrence follow-up after resection. Material for sequencing was whole RNA from tumor, nontumor lung or frozen PBMC, left unsorted. The starting material was PBMCs, obtained at follow-up. The chain couples TRBV20-1 to TRBJ2-2; D may be TRBD2 (5 bases). The clonotype was recovered from a male donor with early-stage non-small cell lung cancer. The chain's CDR3 is CSGLAPNTGELFF. CDR3 DNA sequence: TGCAGTGGGCTAGCCCCGAACACCGGGGAGCTGTTTTTT.